One T cell receptor beta chain is described in this entry. Its target antigen remains unknown. Per-nucleotide qualities are absent, and no much larger clonotype sits a single base away. The collaborating institutions used their own protocols to collect whole blood in K2EDTA tubes. Collaborator samples were shipped for TCRbeta analysis as frozen whole blood, isolated PBMCs, or DNA extracted from either sample type. Its CDR3 holds 14 amino acids, cysteine through phenylalanine. Just CDR3 DNA is preserved here, 42 bases in frame from base 1. From the germline V gene, CDR1 is SGHRS and CDR2 is YFSETQ. After removal of 3 bases from V and 7 bases from J, the junction retains 7 bases not matched to a gene. This record belongs to a study of blood T cell repertoires in COVID-19 (dated by TCRdb to the early 2020s). Describing the broader study: Collaborator samples came from the United States, Italy and Spain and covered acute and convalescent phases of COVID-19. The prospective study material was composed of cDNA or gDNA derived from T cells, B-cell-depleted T cells, or PBMCs. Deeply sampled blood TCRbeta repertoires from subjects exposed to, actively infected with, or recovered from COVID-19 were included in the dataset. A freely available public database, intended as a resource for researchers studying the immune response to SARS-CoV-2, is where the repertoires were released. Samples were obtained from the ongoing ImmuneRACE study (first 160 participants) and from over 1,000 subjects provided by 6 global collaborators. Sample metadata almost always included a de-identified subject ID, COVID-19 status, age in years and sex. HLA class I and class II types, where available, came from metadata supplied by the sample provider rather than from assay-based typing.

The immunoSEQ Assay, a bias-controlled multiplex PCR, was used to amplify TCRbeta CDR3 regions from genomic DNA. Regarding the original processing steps: Nucleated cell counts per sample were estimated from amplification of reference gene primers within the assay. To quantify the absolute abundance of each unique TCRbeta CDR3 rearrangement, sequence reads were collapsed and filtered. For each sample, productive Simpson clonality was calculated as the square root of Simpson's diversity index across productive rearrangements. Not all clones reach the TCRdb copy of this immuneACCESS table, which keeps in-frame sequences only. Checked studies attribute under half of the gap to unresolved V genes and leave the rest unexplained. That table furnishes V, J and clone size, whereas the DNA furnished D and trimming. Here the sample has about 9,200 clones; about 80% occur a single time. The ten largest clonotypes hold about 7.4% of the sample.

General conclusions and limits of the study: The quantity of clinical and demographic metadata differed by source and by participant and was supplied without curation.

Recombination connected TRBV5-1 to TRBJ2-1; TRBD1 fits 7 bases in the junction. The origin of this receptor is a man between 70 and 80 years old with active COVID-19. Sequencing was done on a sample of peripheral blood. The CDR3 in this case is CASSSLRGSNEQFF. The sequence in DNA is TGCGCCAGCAGCTCCCTCAGGGGGTCGAATGAGCAGTTCTTC.